This record concerns one T cell receptor beta chain sequence. The antigen is not known. The CDR3 covers 13 residues. Trimming took 5 bases from V and 2 from J, leaving 12 bases between them. Looked up from germline, CDR1 is GTSNPN and CDR2 is SVGIG (reference sequence). The data belong to a study of shared clonotypes between healthy human individuals. On the study more broadly: Three plates each covered CD4 naive and memory; CD8 naive two, CD8 memory one. Findings of the study overall: Sample collection involved blood only; tissue repertoires are likely different.

A CD45RA-negative memory subset and a CD45RA+ naive subset were separated from the CD4+ cells. Every immunoSEQ plate was one replicate of a subset's evenly spread DNA. Method: immunoSEQ multiplex PCR; TCRdb's copy keeps in-frame clones and lacks some. The table includes more than 2,000,000 clones, roughly 93% detected once. The chain couples TRBV30 to TRBJ2-5, with D uncertain. This receptor was obtained from a young man in good health. Some clones in this sample may be carry-over from other donors' samples. Material for sequencing was naive CD4+ T cells from PBMCs. Indicated subset: CD45RA+ positively selected. The CDR3 region is CAWGPLQQETQYF. In DNA, the CDR3 is TGTGCCTGGGGCCCCCTTCAACAAGAGACCCAGTACTTC. Full variable domain (remainder filled in from reference TRBV30 and TRBJ2-5): SQTIHQWPATLVQPVGSPLSLECTVEGTSNPNLYWYRQAAGRGLQLLFYSVGIGQISSEVPQNLSASRPQDRQFILSSKKLLLSDSGFYLCAWGPLQQETQYFGPGTRLLVL.